This TCR beta chain was recovered during a study of T cell responses to AZD1222 COVID-19 vaccine. Findings and limits, study-wide: At study baseline, merely more than 5 AZD1222 recipients were seropositive.

The assay was immunoSEQ multiplex PCR, and TCRdb's table has in-frame clones only and misses some. The sample records under 300,000 clones, more than 85% being singletons. On this clone itself: The antigen is unknown.

Germline loops: CDR1 ENHRY, CDR2 SYGVKD. This CDR3 is built from 14 residues. V lost 8 bases and J lost 1; bases outside the gene matches: 7. The V and J genes are TRBV10-3 and TRBJ1-1; 7 nucleotides line up with TRBD1. Sequenced here: peripheral blood, sampled on day 0 of AZD1222 vaccination. The source is an adult in good health. The chain's CDR3 is CAIGPGTANTEAFF. In DNA, the CDR3 is TGTGCCATCGGCCCCGGGACAGCGAACACTGAAGCTTTCTTT.